This section outlines one TCR beta chain sequence together with its context. Its antigen is currently unknown. Germline lookup yields CDR1 SEHNR and CDR2 FQNEAQ (reference sequence). Deletions cut 4 bases from V and 1 base from J, with 13 bases between. There are 15 residues in the CDR3. TCR beta VDJ combinations and CDR3 sequences were profiled from genomic DNA. Using its own MiXCR run on the reads, TCRdb lists one record per CDR3 protein. The sample lists approximately 200,000 distinct CDR3 sequences, approximately 57% occurring once. This entry comes from a study of CD8+CD57+ T cells in acquired aplastic anemia. The overall study: Sorting CD4+ and CD8+ cells gave DNA averaging about 3.3 ug. On average, healthy donors gave 9.5 million to 14 million reads for CD4+ cells.

Findings and caveats of the study: Overlap between patients and controls comprised almost 30 CD8+ CDR3 sequences.

This TCR was recovered from a human donor in good health. The sequencing sample was made of sorted CD4+, CD8+, or CD8+CD57+ T cells (not recorded which) from PBMCs. This chain uses TRBV7-9 with TRBJ1-1, with TRBD1 as a possible D gene (5 bases). CDR3 residues: CASSSDEQGNTEAFF. The CDR3 DNA reads as TGTGCCAGCAGCTCTGACGAGCAGGGGAACACTGAAGCTTTCTTT.